The rows below give T cell receptor beta chains drawn from one sample of a study of cytomegalovirus exposure and HLA in healthy donors. Data came from immunoSEQ multiplex PCR; TCRdb stores just in-frame clones and leaves some out. The sample is made up of under 45,000 clones, and the top ten hold over 3.5% of it. The specimen was PBMCs. Receptors originate from a male donor in good health and CMV-seronegative. Both conserved end residues are part of each CDR3. Each record gives: clone size, D gene, V gene, J gene, CDR3 DNA, CDR3 protein. The D gene is left open where the match is weak. The size of a clone is reported for some rows only, either as once, few or many, or as a class for expanded clones.

NA	NA	TRBV15	TRBJ1-1	TGTGCCACCAGCGGACCAGGGGTGGCTGAAGCTTTCTTT	CATSGPGVAEAFF
NA	TRBD2	TRBV5-1	TRBJ2-1	TGCGCCAGCAGCTTGATCGGGGGGGCTGGAAATGAGCAGTTCTTC	CASSLIGGAGNEQFF
NA	NA	TRBV5-4	TRBJ2-4	TGTGCCAGCAGCTTTAGGGGGTGGAAAAACATTCAGTACTTC	CASSFRGWKNIQYF
NA	NA	TRBV7-3	TRBJ1-2	TGTGCCAGCAGCTTAAATTCAGGAAGATATGGCTACACCTTC	CASSLNSGRYGYTF
NA	TRBD1	TRBV5-1	TRBJ1-6	TGCGCCAGCAGGGCAGGGGACAGCTCCTATAATTCACCCCTCCACTTT	CASRAGDSSYNSPLHF
NA	NA	TRBV7-6	TRBJ2-1	TGTGCCAGCAGCTTAGGGGTAGCCATTAGCTCCTACAATGAGCAGTTCTTC	CASSLGVAISSYNEQFF
NA	NA	TRBV6-5	TRBJ1-6	TGTGCCAGCAGACAGATAGATAATTCACCCCTCCACTTT	CASRQIDNSPLHF
NA	NA	TRBV18	TRBJ1-4	TGTGCCAGCTCCGGCCGCCAGACAGACTTTGAAAAACTGTTTTTT	CASSGRQTDFEKLFF
NA	TRBD1	TRBV15	TRBJ2-2	TGTGCCATTAGACAGGGGAACACCGGGGAGCTGTTTTTT	CAIRQGNTGELFF
NA	NA	TRBV6-6	TRBJ2-2	TGTGCCAGCACTTACGAGTCGAACACCGGGGAGCTGTTTTTT	CASTYESNTGELFF
NA	TRBD1	TRBV7-2	TRBJ1-6	TGTGCCAGCAGCTTACAGGGACAGGGACTTTCACCCCTCCACTTT	CASSLQGQGLSPLHF
NA	TRBD2	TRBV10-1	TRBJ2-3	TGCGCCAGCAGTGAGTCCGTAATAGCGGGGGGAAACACAGATACGCAGTATTTT	CASSESVIAGGNTDTQYF
NA	NA	TRBV7-8	TRBJ1-1	TGTGCCAGCAGCTTAGGGGGACTCGGTGACCAAGCTTTCTTT	CASSLGGLGDQAFF
NA	NA	TRBV6-1	TRBJ1-6	TGTGCCAGCAGTGAAGCCCCATGGGCTGCTTCACCCCTCCACTTT	CASSEAPWAASPLHF
NA	TRBD1	TRBV19	TRBJ1-1	TGTGCCAGTAGGGGCCTACAGGGGGCGCGCACTGAAGCTTTCTTT	CASRGLQGARTEAFF
NA	NA	TRBV4-1	TRBJ1-4	TGCGCCAGCCGCGCTTGGGGGAGGGGAGATGAAAAACTGTTTTTT	CASRAWGRGDEKLFF
NA	NA	TRBV19	TRBJ1-6	TGTGCCAGTAGTCTGCCCGACTTCACCCTCCACTTT	CASSLPDFTLHF
NA	TRBD1	TRBV4-1	TRBJ1-4	TGCGCCAGCAGCCAAGTTGGGACAGGGAGTGAAAAACTGTTTTTT	CASSQVGTGSEKLFF
NA	TRBD2	TRBV14	TRBJ2-3	TGTGCCAGCAGCCAGCGGGGGGGTCGGTGGGATACGCAGTATTTT	CASSQRGGRWDTQYF
NA	NA	TRBV9	TRBJ1-5	TGTGCCAGCAGCGCAGGCGACAGCAATCAGCCCCAGCATTTT	CASSAGDSNQPQHF
NA	NA	TRBV6-1	TRBJ1-6	TGTGCCAGCAGAGAGGGTTTGGGTTCACCCCTCCACTTT	CASREGLGSPLHF
NA	TRBD1	TRBV15	TRBJ1-1	TGTGCCACCAGCAGAGGGGGACAGGGGAACACTGAAGCTTTCTTT	CATSRGGQGNTEAFF
NA	NA	TRBV19	TRBJ1-5	TGTGCCAGTAGTGTTGAGTATAGCAATCAGCCCCAGCATTTT	CASSVEYSNQPQHF
NA	NA	TRBV28	TRBJ2-2	TGTGCCAGCAGTTTCCCCGGACATCCTGCGAACACCGGGGAGCTGTTTTTT	CASSFPGHPANTGELFF
NA	NA	TRBV9	TRBJ1-1	TGTGCCAGCAGCGTAGGTGGGGCAGACTGGGTCTTT	CASSVGGADWVF
NA	NA	TRBV2	TRBJ1-6	TGTGCCAGTGGGGACACGTATAATTCACCCCTCCACTTT	CASGDTYNSPLHF
NA	TRBD1	TRBV7-9	TRBJ1-6	TGTGCCAGCAGCTTAGTTAGACAGGGAAATTCGCCCCTCCACTTT	CASSLVRQGNSPLHF
NA	NA	TRBV5-6	TRBJ2-5	TGTGCCAGCAGCTTGGCTTCAGGGCCAGAGACCCAGTACTTC	CASSLASGPETQYF
NA	TRBD1	TRBV2	TRBJ1-5	TGTGCCAGCAGGGGGACAGGAAGCAATCAGCCCCAGCATTTT	CASRGTGSNQPQHF
NA	NA	TRBV28	TRBJ1-3	TGTGCCAGCAGTTTGTGGGGGAGGAATGGAAACACCATATATTTT	CASSLWGRNGNTIYF
NA	TRBD1	TRBV27	TRBJ1-1	TGTGCCAGCAGTCCCGGGACAGCGAACACTGAAGCTTTCTTT	CASSPGTANTEAFF
NA	NA	TRBV6-6	TRBJ1-5	TGTGCCAGCAGTGAGACTATAAGCAATCAGCCCCAGCATTTT	CASSETISNQPQHF
NA	NA	TRBV6-4	TRBJ2-3	TGTGCCAGCAGTGAAACCCCCAGTGAGGGCACAGATACGCAGTATTTT	CASSETPSEGTDTQYF
NA	NA	TRBV5-6	TRBJ2-7	TGTGCCAGCAGCACGGACACCTACGAGCAGTACTTC	CASSTDTYEQYF
NA	TRBD2	TRBV7-9	TRBJ2-1	TGTGCCAGCAGCTTAGATGCGGGGGGTTCCGACAATGAGCAGTTCTTC	CASSLDAGGSDNEQFF
NA	NA	TRBV28	TRBJ2-7	TGTGCCAGCAGTTCTCCGCCGGGGGAGCAGTACTTC	CASSSPPGEQYF
NA	TRBD1	TRBV19	TRBJ1-2	TGTGCCAGTACTAGGGAGGGACAGGGCGGCTATGGCTACACCTTC	CASTREGQGGYGYTF
NA	NA	TRBV9	TRBJ2-7	TGTGCCAGCAGCCCTAAACGGGAATATACCTACGAGCAGTACTTC	CASSPKREYTYEQYF
NA	NA	TRBV19	TRBJ1-1	TGTGCCAGTAGTAGGTTCGGGGGGGATGAAGCTTTCTTT	CASSRFGGDEAFF
NA	TRBD2	TRBV6-1	TRBJ2-7	TGTGCCAGCATCGCCGGGACTAGCGGCTCCTACGAGCAGTACTTC	CASIAGTSGSYEQYF
NA	TRBD1	TRBV18	TRBJ2-7	TGTGCCAGCTCCGGGACAGGGGCCCCCGAGCAGTACTTC	CASSGTGAPEQYF
NA	TRBD1	TRBV27	TRBJ1-3	TGTGCCAGCAGTTTACGGCCGGGACAGGCTGGAAACACCATATATTTT	CASSLRPGQAGNTIYF
NA	NA	TRBV29-1	TRBJ2-3	TGCAGCGTTGAAGATGCAGGGTATACGCAGTATTTT	CSVEDAGYTQYF
NA	TRBD1	TRBV15	TRBJ2-2	TGTGCCACAGGCCGGGACAGGGTCACCGGGGAGCTGTTTTTT	CATGRDRVTGELFF
NA	NA	TRBV7-3	TRBJ1-1	TGTGCCAGCAGCCCCACTACCGCGAACACTGAAGCTTTCTTT	CASSPTTANTEAFF
NA	TRBD1	TRBV5-1	TRBJ1-6	TGCGCCAGCACGACAGGGCCTAATTCACCCCTCCACTTT	CASTTGPNSPLHF
NA	TRBD1	TRBV6-1	TRBJ2-2	TGTGCCAGCGCCGGACAGGGGGCGACCACCGGGGAGCTGTTTTTT	CASAGQGATTGELFF
NA	TRBD1	TRBV6-5	TRBJ2-1	TGTGCCAGCACCGAGGACAGGGGATTCTACAATGAGCAGTTCTTC	CASTEDRGFYNEQFF
NA	NA	TRBV7-3	TRBJ1-1	TGTGCCAGCAGCCCCTATCCGGGGGGGCGCTCCAAGAACACTGAAGCTTTCTTT	CASSPYPGGRSKNTEAFF
NA	NA	TRBV29-1	TRBJ2-2	TGCAGCGCCAGTTTCAGCGGGGAGCTGTTTTTT	CSASFSGELFF
NA	TRBD1	TRBV4-1	TRBJ2-1	TGCGCCAGCAGCCGCGGACAGGGGGCTCTCGGCGATGAGCAGTTCTTC	CASSRGQGALGDEQFF
NA	NA	TRBV4-1	TRBJ1-5	TGCGCCAGCAGCCAATCCGACGGGAATCAGCCCCAGCATTTT	CASSQSDGNQPQHF
NA	NA	TRBV29-1	TRBJ2-4	TGCAGCGTTGAACAACAGGCCCAGGACATTCAGTACTTC	CSVEQQAQDIQYF
NA	TRBD2	TRBV9	TRBJ2-5	TGTGCCAGCAGCGTCACTAGCGGGGCGGCGAGAGAGACCCAGTACTTC	CASSVTSGAARETQYF
NA	TRBD2	TRBV7-3	TRBJ2-1	TGTGCCAGCAGCCCATATAGCGGGGGGGCCTACAATGAGCAGTTCTTC	CASSPYSGGAYNEQFF
medium-sized	TRBD1	TRBV10-3	TRBJ2-7	TGTGCCATCAGTGGGGGGACAGGGGGCCACGAGCAGTACTTC	CAISGGTGGHEQYF
NA	NA	TRBV20-1	TRBJ2-7	TGCAGTGCTAGAGATCTCTACGAGCAGTACTTC	CSARDLYEQYF
NA	NA	TRBV25-1	TRBJ1-1	TGTGCCAGCAGTGAATATATCAGGGGAAGGGCTGAAGCTTTCTTT	CASSEYIRGRAEAFF
NA	NA	TRBV2	TRBJ1-1	TGTGCCAGCAGTGGCCAGTTGAACACTGAAGCTTTCTTT	CASSGQLNTEAFF
NA	TRBD1	TRBV2	TRBJ2-7	TGTGCCGCATTAAATACTATCACAGGGGACGCGGCCTACGAGCAGTACTTC	CAALNTITGDAAYEQYF